This T cell receptor (beta chain) was recorded in a study of T cell changes during pregnancy in multiple sclerosis. This clone appeared once. TCRdb keeps only in-frame clones here, not all; method: immunoSEQ multiplex PCR. The sample contains about 38,000 clones, about nine tenths of which appear only once. Trimming shortened V by 1 base and J by 5 bases, and 6 bases separated the two germline ends. This CDR3 contains 12 residues. Per germline, CDR1 SGHTA and CDR2 FQGNSA. Sequenced here: CD8+ T cells from peripheral blood mononuclear cells, sampled after pregnancy. This rearrangement joins TRBV7-2 to TRBJ2-7; possibly TRBD1 for D (5 bases). The sequence was collected from a female donor with multiple sclerosis, enrolled in a pregnancy study. The CDR3 DNA reads TGTGCCAGCAGCTTAGGACAGAACGAGCAGTACTTC. This codes for CASSLGQNEQYF.